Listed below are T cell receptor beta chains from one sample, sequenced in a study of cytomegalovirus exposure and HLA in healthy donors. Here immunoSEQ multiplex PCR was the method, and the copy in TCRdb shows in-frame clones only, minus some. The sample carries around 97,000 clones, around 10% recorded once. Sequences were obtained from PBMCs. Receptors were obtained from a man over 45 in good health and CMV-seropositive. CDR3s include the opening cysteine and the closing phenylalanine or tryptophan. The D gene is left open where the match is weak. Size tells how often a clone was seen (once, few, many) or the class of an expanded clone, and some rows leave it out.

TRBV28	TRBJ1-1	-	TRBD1	TGTGCCAGCAGGTCCGGGACAGTGAACACTGAAGCTTTCTTT	CASRSGTVNTEAFF
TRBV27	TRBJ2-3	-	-	TGTGCCAGCAGTTTACGCATCTCCTCCGGAGATACGCAGTATTTT	CASSLRISSGDTQYF
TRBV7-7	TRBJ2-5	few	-	TGTGCTAGCAGCTACCGCGTCCTGGAGACCCAGTACTTC	CASSYRVLETQYF
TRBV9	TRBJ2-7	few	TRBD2	TGTGCCAGGGTTAGCGGGAGAGGGTCCTACGAGCAGTACTTC	CARVSGRGSYEQYF
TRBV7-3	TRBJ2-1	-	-	TGTGCCAGCAGAACAGACAGCGTACCTTACCTCTACAATGAGCAGTTCTTC	CASRTDSVPYLYNEQFF
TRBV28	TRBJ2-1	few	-	TGTGCCAGCAGTCACCAGGGGGGACCGTACAATGAGCAGTTCTTC	CASSHQGGPYNEQFF
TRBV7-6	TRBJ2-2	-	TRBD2	TGTGCCAGCAGCTTAGCCCTAGCGGGAGGACCAACCGGGGAGCTGTTTTTT	CASSLALAGGPTGELFF
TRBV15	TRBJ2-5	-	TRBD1	TGTGCCACCAGCAGAGATCGAAGGATAACAGGGGGGGAGACCCAGTACTTC	CATSRDRRITGGETQYF
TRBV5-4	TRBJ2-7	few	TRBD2	TGTGCCAGCAGCTTAGCGGGGGGAGGACCCTACGAGCAGTACTTC	CASSLAGGGPYEQYF
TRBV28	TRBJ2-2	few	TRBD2	TGTGCCAGCAGACCTAGCGGGAGGGCCGGGGACACCGGGGAGCTGTTTTTT	CASRPSGRAGDTGELFF
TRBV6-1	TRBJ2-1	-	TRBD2	TGTGCCAGCAGTGAACAGGGAGGGCCTTGGCATGAGCAGTTCTTC	CASSEQGGPWHEQFF
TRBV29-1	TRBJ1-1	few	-	TGCAGCGTTGAGACAGGTTATAGCACTGAAGCTTTCTTT	CSVETGYSTEAFF
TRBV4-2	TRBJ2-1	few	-	TGTGCCAGCAGCCAAGGACTAGTCAATGAGCAGTTCTTC	CASSQGLVNEQFF
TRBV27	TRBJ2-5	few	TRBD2	TGTGCCAGCAGCCCCGGACTAGCGGGAGGGATCCAAGAGACCCAGTACTTC	CASSPGLAGGIQETQYF
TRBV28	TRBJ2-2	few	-	TGTGCCAGCAGTTTTAGGAACACCGGGGAGCTGTTTTTT	CASSFRNTGELFF
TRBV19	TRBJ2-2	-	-	TGTGCCAGTAGTGGAACAGTGTTGACCGGGGAGCTGTTTTTT	CASSGTVLTGELFF
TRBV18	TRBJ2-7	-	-	TGTGCCAGCGCCCGGGAAGAGCAGTACTTC	CASAREEQYF
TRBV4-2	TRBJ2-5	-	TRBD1	TGTGCCAGCAGCCAAGAGGCAGGGGGAGTACAAGAGACCCAGTACTTC	CASSQEAGGVQETQYF
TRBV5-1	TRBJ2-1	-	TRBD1	TGCGCCAGCGCTCCCAGGGGGATAGGCGGGCAGAGGTCCTACAATGAGCAGTTCTTC	CASAPRGIGGQRSYNEQFF
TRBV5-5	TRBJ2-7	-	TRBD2	TGTGCCAGCATCCTGTCGGGCGGGAGGAGCTACGAGCAGTACTTC	CASILSGGRSYEQYF
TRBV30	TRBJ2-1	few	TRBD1	TGTGCCTGGAAGAGGACAGGGGCGGGGAATGAGCAGTTCTTC	CAWKRTGAGNEQFF
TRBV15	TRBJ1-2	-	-	TGTGCCACCAGCAGCGGGGGAAAAGACTATGGCTACACCTTC	CATSSGGKDYGYTF
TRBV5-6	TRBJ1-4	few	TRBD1	TGTGCCAGCAGCTTGGAAGGGGGCGGGTCTAATGAAAAACTGTTTTTT	CASSLEGGGSNEKLFF
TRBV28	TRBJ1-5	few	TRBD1	TGTGCCAGCAGTTTATGGGACAGGGGACGTCAGCCCCAGCATTTT	CASSLWDRGRQPQHF
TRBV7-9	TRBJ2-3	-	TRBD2	TGTGCCAGCAGCCTCGTACTAGCGGGAGCAGATACGCAGTATTTT	CASSLVLAGADTQYF